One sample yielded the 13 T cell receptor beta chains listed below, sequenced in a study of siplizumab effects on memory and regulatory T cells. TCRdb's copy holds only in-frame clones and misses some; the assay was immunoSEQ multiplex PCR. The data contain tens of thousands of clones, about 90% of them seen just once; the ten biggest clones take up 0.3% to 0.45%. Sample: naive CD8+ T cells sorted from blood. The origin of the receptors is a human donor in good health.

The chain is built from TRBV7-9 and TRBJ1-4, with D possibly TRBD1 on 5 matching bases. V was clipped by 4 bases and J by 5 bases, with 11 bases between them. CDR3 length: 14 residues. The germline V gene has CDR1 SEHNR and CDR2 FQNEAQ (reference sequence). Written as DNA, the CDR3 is TGTGCCAGCAGCTCCAGGGAGGAAAATGAAAAACTGTTTTTT. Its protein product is CASSSREENEKLFF.

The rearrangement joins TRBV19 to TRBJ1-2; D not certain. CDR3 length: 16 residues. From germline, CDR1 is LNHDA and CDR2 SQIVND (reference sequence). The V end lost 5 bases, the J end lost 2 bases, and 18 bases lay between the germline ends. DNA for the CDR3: TGTGCCAGTAGTCTATGGGAGAGGGTTGCCAACTATGGCTACACCTTC. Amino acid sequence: CASSLWERVANYGYTF.

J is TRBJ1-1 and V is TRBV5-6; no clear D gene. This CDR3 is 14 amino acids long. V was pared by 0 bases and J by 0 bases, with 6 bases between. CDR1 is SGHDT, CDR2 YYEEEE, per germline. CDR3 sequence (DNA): TGTGCCAGCAGCTTGGGCCACCTGAACACTGAAGCTTTCTTT. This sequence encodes CASSLGHLNTEAFF.

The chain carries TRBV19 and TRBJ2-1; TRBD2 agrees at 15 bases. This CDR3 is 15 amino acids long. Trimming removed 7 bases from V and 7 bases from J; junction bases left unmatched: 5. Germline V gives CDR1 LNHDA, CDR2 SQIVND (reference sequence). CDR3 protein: CASTLGLAGGNEQFF. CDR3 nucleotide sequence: TGTGCCAGTACCCTGGGACTAGCGGGAGGTAATGAGCAGTTCTTC.

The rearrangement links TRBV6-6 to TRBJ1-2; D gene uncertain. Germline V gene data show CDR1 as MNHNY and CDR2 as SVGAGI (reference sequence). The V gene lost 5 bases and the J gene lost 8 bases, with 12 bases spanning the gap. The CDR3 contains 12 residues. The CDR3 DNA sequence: TGTGCCAGCAGTGCTACTGGAGGGGGCTACACCTTC. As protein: CASSATGGGYTF.

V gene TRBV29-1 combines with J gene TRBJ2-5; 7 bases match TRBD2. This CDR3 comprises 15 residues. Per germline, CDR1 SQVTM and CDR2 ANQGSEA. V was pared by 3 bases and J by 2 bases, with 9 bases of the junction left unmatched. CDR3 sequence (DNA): TGCAGCGTTGACCCCAGCGGGGCAGCTCAAGAGACCCAGTACTTC. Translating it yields CSVDPSGAAQETQYF.

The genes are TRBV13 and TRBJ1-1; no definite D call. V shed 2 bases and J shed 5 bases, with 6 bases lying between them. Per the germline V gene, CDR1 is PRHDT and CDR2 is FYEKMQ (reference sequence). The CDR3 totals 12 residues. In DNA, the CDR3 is TGTGCCAGCAGCTTACCCCCTACTGAAGCTTTCTTT. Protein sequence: CASSLPPTEAFF.

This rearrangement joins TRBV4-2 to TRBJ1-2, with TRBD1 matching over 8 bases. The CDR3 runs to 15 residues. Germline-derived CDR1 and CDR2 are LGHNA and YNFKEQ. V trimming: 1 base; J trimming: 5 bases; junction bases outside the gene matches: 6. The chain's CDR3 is CASSQGGQVLYGYTF. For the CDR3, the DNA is TGTGCCAGCAGCCAAGGGGGACAGGTTTTATATGGCTACACCTTC.

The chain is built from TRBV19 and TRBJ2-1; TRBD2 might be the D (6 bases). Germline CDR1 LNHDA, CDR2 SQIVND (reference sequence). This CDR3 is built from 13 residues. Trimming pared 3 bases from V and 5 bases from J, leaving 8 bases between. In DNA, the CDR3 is TGTGCCAGTAGTATCGGGGGAAACAATGAGCAGTTCTTC. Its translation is CASSIGGNNEQFF. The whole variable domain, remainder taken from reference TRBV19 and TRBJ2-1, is DGGITQSPKYLFRKEGQNVTLSCEQNLNHDAMYWYRQDPGQGLRLIYYSQIVNDFQKGDIAEGYSVSREKKESFPLTVTSAQKNPTAFYLCASSIGGNNEQFFGPGTRLTVL.

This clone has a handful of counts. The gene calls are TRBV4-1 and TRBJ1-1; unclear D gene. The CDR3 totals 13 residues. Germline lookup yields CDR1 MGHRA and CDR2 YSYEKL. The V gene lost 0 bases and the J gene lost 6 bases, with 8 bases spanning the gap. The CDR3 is CASSQEGGAEAFF. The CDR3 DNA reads TGCGCCAGCAGCCAAGAAGGCGGAGCTGAAGCTTTCTTT.

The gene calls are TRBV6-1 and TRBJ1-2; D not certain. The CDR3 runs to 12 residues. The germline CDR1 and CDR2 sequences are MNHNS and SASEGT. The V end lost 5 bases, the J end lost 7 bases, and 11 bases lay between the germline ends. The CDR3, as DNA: TGTGCCAGCAGTTTGAGTCGGGCTGGCTACACCTTC. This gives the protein CASSLSRAGYTF.

The DNA for the CDR3 is TGTGCCAGTAGTATTCGGAAGACAGGGTGGTGGGACTATGGCTACACCTTC. Translation: CASSIRKTGWWDYGYTF. This chain uses TRBV19 with TRBJ1-2; 7 bases fit TRBD1. This CDR3 comprises 17 residues. V lost 3 bases, J lost 3 bases, and 13 bases stayed unmatched. Looked up from germline, CDR1 is LNHDA and CDR2 is SQIVND (reference sequence).

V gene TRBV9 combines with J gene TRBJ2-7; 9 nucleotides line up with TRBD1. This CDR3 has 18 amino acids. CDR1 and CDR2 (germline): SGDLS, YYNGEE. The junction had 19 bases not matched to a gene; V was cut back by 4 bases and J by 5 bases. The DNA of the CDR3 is TGTGCCAGCAGCTTAGGTGGGACAGGGAAAGCGGTGTTCCACGAGCAGTACTTC. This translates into CASSLGGTGKAVFHEQYF.